A single T cell receptor beta chain is shown here with its context. Its antigen remains unknown. The source of the sample is a study of cytomegalovirus exposure and HLA in healthy donors. In the study overall: The same platform was used for the 100 to 150 validation repertoires and the 600 to 700 first-cohort repertoires, a later analysis reported.

The protocol was immunoSEQ multiplex PCR, while the TCRdb copy is restricted to in-frame clones and leaves out a portion. The sample has approximately 260,000 clones; around 88% are singletons. This CDR3 spans 16 amino acids. Germline V lookup: CDR1 SGHNT, CDR2 YENEEA. The V and J ends lost 8 bases and 1 base respectively, with 18 bases between them. An approximately 130-subject validation cohort, separate from the approximately 610-subject first cohort, supplied the donors. Study conclusions and caveats: The authors confirmed in vitro that three CMV-associated chains were specific for CMV antigens. Reported results showed that the classifier diagnosed cytomegalovirus status with high specificity and sensitivity.

What was sequenced was PBMCs. This sequence joins TRBV11-3 and TRBJ2-1; possible D gene TRBD2, 6 bases. This TCR derives from a woman aged 25 to 45 in good health and CMV-seropositive. CDR3 protein: CASSFGWDLSYNEQFF. For the CDR3, the DNA is TGTGCCAGCTCCTTTGGGTGGGACTTGTCCTACAATGAGCAGTTCTTC.